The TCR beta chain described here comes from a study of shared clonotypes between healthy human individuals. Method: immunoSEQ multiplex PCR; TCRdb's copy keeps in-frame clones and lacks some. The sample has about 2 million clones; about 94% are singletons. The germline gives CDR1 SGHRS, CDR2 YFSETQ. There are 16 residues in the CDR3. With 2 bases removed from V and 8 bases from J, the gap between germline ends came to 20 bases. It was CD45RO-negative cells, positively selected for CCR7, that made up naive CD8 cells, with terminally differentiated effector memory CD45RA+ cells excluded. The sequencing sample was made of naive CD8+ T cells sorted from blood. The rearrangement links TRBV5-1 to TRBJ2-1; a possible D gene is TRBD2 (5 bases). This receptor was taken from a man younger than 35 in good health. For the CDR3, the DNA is TGCGCCAGCAGCTTATACGAGGCGGGCCCGAAGGATGAGCAGTTCTTC. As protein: CASSLYEAGPKDEQFF.